The 2 T cell receptor beta chains given below trace back to one sample, sequenced in a study of blood T cell repertoires in COVID-19. Repertoires were generated with immunoSEQ multiplex PCR, while TCRdb's copy carries only in-frame clones and drops some. The table lists around 100,000 clones, 75% to 90% of them singletons, with over 8.5% in the top ten. Specimen: peripheral blood. All receptors derive from a man aged 80 or over with acute or convalescent COVID-19.

The gene calls are TRBV12-3 or TRBV12-4 and TRBJ1-2; 9 bases are a match to TRBD1. The length of the CDR3 is 13 residues. Unmatched junction bases numbered 3, after V lost 5 bases and J lost 5 bases. The CDR3 is CASSTGQGYGYTF. The CDR3 region has the DNA TGTGCCAGCAGTACTGGACAGGGGTATGGCTACACCTTC.

The chain is built from TRBV10-1 and TRBJ2-1; a possible D gene is TRBD2 (5 bases). The V gene lost 3 bases and the J gene lost 10 bases, with 16 bases spanning the gap. This CDR3 has 14 amino acids. Germline V gene sequence: CDR1 WNHNN, CDR2 SYGVQD (reference sequence). The CDR3 protein is CASSEEGRPIEQFF. The CDR3 DNA sequence: TGCGCCAGCAGTGAAGAGGGCAGGCCCATAGAGCAGTTCTTC.